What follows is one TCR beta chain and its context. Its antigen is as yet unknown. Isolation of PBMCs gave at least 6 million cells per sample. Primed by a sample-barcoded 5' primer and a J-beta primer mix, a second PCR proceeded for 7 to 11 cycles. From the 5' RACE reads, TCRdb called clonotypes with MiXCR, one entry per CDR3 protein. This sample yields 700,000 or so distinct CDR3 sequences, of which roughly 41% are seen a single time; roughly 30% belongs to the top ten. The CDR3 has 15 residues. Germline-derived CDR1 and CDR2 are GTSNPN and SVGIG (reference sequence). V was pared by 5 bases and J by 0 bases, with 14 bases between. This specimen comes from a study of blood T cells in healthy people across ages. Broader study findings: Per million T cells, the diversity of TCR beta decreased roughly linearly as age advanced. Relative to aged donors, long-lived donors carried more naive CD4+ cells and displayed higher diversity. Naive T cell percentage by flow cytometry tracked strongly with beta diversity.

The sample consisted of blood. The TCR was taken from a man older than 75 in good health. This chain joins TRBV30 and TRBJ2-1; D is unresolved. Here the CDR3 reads CAWATLGNSYNEQFF. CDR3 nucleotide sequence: TGTGCCTGGGCTACCCTGGGGAACTCCTACAATGAGCAGTTCTTC.